Included here is one T cell receptor (beta chain) sequence, with context. Its antigen is unknown. The CDR3 is 18 residues long. CDR1 and CDR2 from the germline V gene are SGHDT and YYEEEE. This sample was taken from a study of CXCR3-negative and CXCR3-positive naive CD8 T cells. Via 5' RACE with UMI labels, TRB cDNA libraries were prepared. Each CDR3 protein gets one entry in TCRdb, which reprocessed the 5' RACE reads and gives no DNA. This sample contains some 130,000 distinct CDR3 sequences. Findings of the study overall: CXCR3-positive naive cells carried more hydrophobic TRB CDR3s than CXCR3-negative ones.

This chain connects TRBV5-6 to TRBJ2-3; TCRdb reports TRBD2, a call that lacks DNA to check it against. The clonotype was recovered from a human donor in good health. Some clones in this sample may be carry-over from other donors' samples. The sequenced material came from naive CXCR3+ CD8+ T cells from blood. As to subset: CD45RO-CCR7+CD27+CD95- naive CD8+ T cells expressing CXCR3 (TNR3+). The CDR3 sequence is CASSLLVAGGLNTDTQYF.